Presented here are 17 T cell receptor beta chains from one specimen sequenced in a study of blood T cells in healthy people across ages. Combining a sample-barcoded 5' primer with a J-beta primer mix, a second PCR ran for about 7 to 11 cycles. TCRdb independently ran MiXCR on the 5' RACE reads; one entry per CDR3 protein. The repertoire holds 850,000 to 1,100,000 distinct CDR3 sequences, with less than 45% as singletons. Sequencing was carried out using blood. The receptors come from a man younger than 35 in good health.

The rearrangement joins TRBV18 to TRBJ2-1, with 7 positions matching TRBD2. V shed 2 bases and J 0 bases; nucleotides not matched to a gene: 4. The CDR3 covers 16 residues. CDR1 is KGHSH, CDR2 LQKENI, per germline. The chain's CDR3 is CASSPGASGSYNEQFF. The CDR3 DNA reads as TGTGCCAGCTCACCAGGGGCTAGCGGCTCCTACAATGAGCAGTTCTTC.

This clonotype was seen more than once but under ten times. The chain joins TRBV2 to TRBJ2-1; 8 nucleotides align to TRBD2. The CDR3 has 14 residues. In germline, CDR1 is SNHLY, CDR2 FYNNEI. V shed 2 bases, J shed 7 bases, and the junction held 4 bases outside the gene matches. CDR3 amino acids: CASSERLAGNEQFF. The CDR3 region has the DNA TGTGCCAGCAGTGAACGATTAGCGGGGAATGAGCAGTTCTTC.

This clonotype turned up a few times. The chain joins TRBV20-1 to TRBJ2-1; weak D call: TRBD1 (7 bases). From germline, CDR1 is DFQATT and CDR2 SNEGSKA (reference sequence). There are 14 residues in the CDR3. Between the trimmed V and J ends, which lost 4 bases and 8 bases, there was a span of 18 bases. The CDR3 nucleotides are TGCAGTGCTACCTGGGGGGACAGTCAACATGAGCAGTTCTTC. Translation: CSATWGDSQHEQFF.

This clonotype was observed a handful of times. This chain uses TRBV20-1 with TRBJ1-2, with D unresolved. The CDR3 spans 15 residues. CDR1 and CDR2 (germline): DFQATT, SNEGSKA (reference sequence). V was cut by 0 bases and J by 4 bases, with 15 bases left in between. CDR3 nucleotides: TGCAGTGCTAGAGATGGTCGTCGGGGAATCTATGGCTACACCTTC. Protein: CSARDGRRGIYGYTF.

This clonotype was seen more than once but under ten times. The chain couples TRBV20-1 to TRBJ2-4, with 12 nucleotides matching TRBD2. The J segment lost 8 bases and the V segment lost 4 bases, leaving 6 bases of the junction unmatched. Germline V gene lookup returns CDR1 DFQATT and CDR2 SNEGSKA (reference sequence). The CDR3 length is 14 residues. The CDR3 region has the DNA TGCAGTGCTATAACTAGCGGGGGGATGGACATTCAGTACTTC. It specifies CSAITSGGMDIQYF.

The chain carries TRBV5-1 and TRBJ1-2; D unresolved. The V and J ends lost 0 bases and 6 bases respectively, with 12 bases between them. Germline loops: CDR1 SGHRS, CDR2 YFSETQ. The CDR3 is 14 amino acids. The CDR3 spells CASSLDSDIDGYTF. CDR3 sequence (DNA): TGCGCCAGCAGCTTGGACTCAGACATAGATGGCTACACCTTC.

To note about this clonotype: A read error may account for a junction end that differs from germline. The chain carries TRBV9 and TRBJ1-1; D gene ambiguous. Looked up from germline, CDR1 is SGDLS and CDR2 is YYNGEE. CDR3 size: 13 residues. In DNA form, the CDR3 reads TGTGCCGGCAGCATTTACTGGAACACTGAAGCTTTCTTT. Translated, it gives CAGSIYWNTEAFF.

The V gene is TRBV27, the J gene TRBJ1-2; 9 positions match TRBD1. In germline, CDR1 is MNHEY, CDR2 SMNVEV (reference sequence). V lost 4 bases to trimming and J lost 8 bases; unmatched junction nucleotides: 11. The CDR3 totals 15 residues. The CDR3 loop reads CASSSWDRVRGGYTF. In DNA, the CDR3 is TGTGCCAGCAGTTCTTGGGACAGGGTACGGGGAGGCTACACCTTC.

The chain is built from TRBV7-3 and TRBJ2-1, with D possibly TRBD2 on 5 matching bases. This CDR3 is built from 15 residues. Germline lookup yields CDR1 SGHTA and CDR2 FQGTGA. Trimming stripped 6 bases from V and 1 base from J, with 13 bases between. CDR3 residues: CASSPIGLSYNEQFF. Written as DNA, the CDR3 is TGTGCCAGCAGTCCCATAGGACTGTCCTACAATGAGCAGTTCTTC. The full variable domain, rest sourced from reference TRBV7-3 and TRBJ2-1, is GAGVSQTPSNKVTEKGKYVELRCDPISGHTALYWYRQSLGQGPEFLIYFQGTGAADDSGLPNDRFFAVRPEGSVSTLKIQRTERGDSAVYLCASSPIGLSYNEQFFGPGTRLTVL.

The sample holds a few counts of this clonotype. J is TRBJ2-1 and V is TRBV10-3, with a weak D call TRBD2 (6 bases). The CDR3 consists of 16 residues. Germline V gene lookup returns CDR1 ENHRY and CDR2 SYGVKD. With 0 bases removed from V and 9 bases from J, the gap between germline ends came to 18 bases. CDR3 bases: TGTGCCATCAGTGAGTCTCAGGACTACCACCGTGGTGAGCAGTTCTTC. This encodes CAISESQDYHRGEQFF.

This chain uses TRBV4-1 with TRBJ1-6; D not resolved. Deletions cut 4 bases from V and 1 base from J, with 14 bases between. This CDR3 is 17 amino acids long. The germline V gene has CDR1 MGHRA and CDR2 YSYEKL. The CDR3 sequence: CASSRHSTRSYNSPLHF. In nucleotides, the CDR3 is TGCGCCAGCAGCCGGCATTCGACAAGGTCCTATAATTCACCCCTCCACTTT.

This clonotype was recorded a few times. The chain uses TRBV7-2 and TRBJ2-1, with D possibly being TRBD2 (7 bases). CDR1 is SGHTA and CDR2 is FQGNSA in the germline V gene. The germline V and J ends were trimmed by 1 base and 9 bases, with 16 bases remaining between them. The CDR3 runs 15 residues. For the CDR3, the DNA is TGTGCCAGCAGCTTAGGGGGCGGGGGCCGGTTTGAGCAGTTCTTC. It is translated as CASSLGGGGRFEQFF.

This clonotype was seen a handful of times. This chain uses TRBV10-3 with TRBJ1-2; D call uncertain. The V end lost 1 base, the J end lost 2 bases, and 8 bases lay between the germline ends. The CDR3 runs to 14 residues. Germline V gene sequence: CDR1 ENHRY, CDR2 SYGVKD. CDR3 nucleotides: TGTGCCATCAGTGAGTGGGAAGAGAACTATGGCTACACCTTC. Translating gives CAISEWEENYGYTF.

The chain combines TRBV7-3 with TRBJ1-5; D is unresolved. The CDR3 totals 16 residues. The germline V gene encodes CDR1 SGHTA and CDR2 FQGTGA. Trimming pared 4 bases from V and 0 bases from J, leaving 13 bases between. The CDR3 sequence is CASSSGGPLSNQPQHF. The CDR3 DNA follows: TGTGCCAGCAGCTCTGGCGGACCCCTTAGCAATCAGCCCCAGCATTTT.

This clonotype came up a few times. An end of the junction differs from the germline gene, which may be a read error. This chain uses TRBV4-2 with TRBJ2-1, with 13 bases aligning to TRBD2. The V gene's germline CDR1 is LGHNA and CDR2 YNFKEQ. This CDR3 is 16 amino acids long. The CDR3 nucleotides are TGCGCCAGCAGCCAAGAACTAGCGGGGGGGTTGAATGAGCAGTTCTTC. This codes for CASSQELAGGLNEQFF.

V gene TRBV14 combines with J gene TRBJ2-5, with TRBD2 matching 9 bases. The CDR3 has 15 residues. From germline, CDR1 is SGHDN and CDR2 FVKESK. Trimming at V came to 1 base and at J to 4 bases, leaving 4 bases not matched to a gene. The CDR3 region is CASSQGTSERETQYF. The CDR3, as DNA: TGTGCCAGCAGCCAAGGGACTAGCGAGAGAGAGACCCAGTACTTC.

This clonotype was seen only once. The rearrangement links TRBV4-3 to TRBJ1-2; TRBD1 matches at 7 bases. With V trimmed by 0 bases and J by 2 bases, 9 bases remained unmatched. CDR1 is LGHNA and CDR2 is YSLEER in the germline V gene. The CDR3 spans 17 residues. The DNA for the CDR3 is TGCGCCAGCAGCCAAGATCGGGCAGGGGGTTTGAACTATGGCTACACCTTC. This translates into CASSQDRAGGLNYGYTF.